One sample yielded the 32 T cell receptor beta chains listed below, sequenced in a study of spatial heterogeneity in lung cancer. Findings and limits, study-wide: Expanded alpha and beta TCR counts within tumors tracked tumor mutation counts.

TCRdb re-called the 5' RACE reads with MiXCR, one entry per CDR3 protein. The profile shows 17,000 or so distinct CDR3 sequences, roughly 6% of them singletons. Their cognate antigens are unknown. Time point indicated: sample taken at primary tumor resection. The sequenced sample was lung tumor tissue, obtained at surgery. These receptors were taken from a male donor with early-stage non-small cell lung cancer.

This clonotype has at least ten counts. The size of this beta chain means little, since it is a stray read in a library made for alpha chains. V gene TRBV20-1 combines with J gene TRBJ2-2, with 12 bases that match TRBD2. The CDR3 totals 18 residues. V shed 2 bases and J 4 bases; nucleotides not matched to a gene: 11. Germline CDR1 DFQATT, CDR2 SNEGSKA (reference sequence). Here the CDR3 reads CSARPATSGSQGTGELFF. CDR3 sequence (DNA): TGCAGTGCTAGACCCGCGACTAGCGGGAGCCAGGGCACCGGGGAGCTGTTTTTT.

The table lists this clonotype with many counts. Little can be read into the size of this beta chain, an off-target read in a library designed for alpha chains. The chain is built from TRBV6-6 and TRBJ1-5; 7 bases fit TRBD1. The CDR3 spans 15 residues. CDR1 is MNHNY, CDR2 SVGAGI, per germline (reference sequence). V lost 4 bases, J lost 6 bases, and 9 bases stayed unmatched. CDR3 sequence reads: CASSSDRVMSQPQHF. DNA of the CDR3: TGTGCCAGCAGTTCCGACAGGGTGATGAGTCAGCCCCAGCATTTT.

At least ten counts were recorded for this clonotype. Being off target in a library aimed at alpha chains, this beta chain has a size of little meaning. The rearrangement uses TRBV29-1 and TRBJ2-7; possible D gene TRBD2, 7 bases. The CDR3 consists of 14 residues. V lost 7 bases and J 7 bases, leaving 23 bases between the germline ends. CDR1 and CDR2 (germline): SQVTM, ANQGSEA. CDR3: CSAIGGVAGEEQYF. As DNA, the CDR3 is TGCAGCGCAATAGGGGGGGTAGCGGGTGAAGAGCAGTACTTC.

This clonotype is classed as medium-sized (0.01 to 0.1%). This beta chain is off target for a library built for alpha chains, so its abundance means little. The chain recombines TRBV6-6 with TRBJ2-2, with TRBD1 identical over 9 bases. Germline CDR1 MNHNY, CDR2 SVGAGI (reference sequence). V dropped 4 bases and J dropped 3; count of bases not matched to a gene: 3. CDR3 length: 15 amino acids. The CDR3 loop is CASSWDRVDTGELFF. The CDR3, as DNA: TGTGCCAGCAGTTGGGACAGGGTTGACACCGGGGAGCTGTTTTTT.

The sample holds a few counts of this clonotype. The library was built for alpha chains, so this beta chain is an off-target read and its size means little. The chain is built from TRBV14 and TRBJ2-3; D unresolved. Trimming cost V 2 bases and J 5 bases, with 11 bases left between them. CDR1 SGHDN and CDR2 FVKESK come from the germline V gene. This CDR3 region has 14 residues. CDR3 bases: TGTGCCAGCAGCCAACAGTGGATGTTAGATACGCAGTATTTT. It codes for CASSQQWMLDTQYF.

This clonotype was seen repeatedly, ten times or more. Because the library targeted alpha chains, this beta chain is an off-target read whose size means little. V is TRBV6-2 or TRBV6-3 and J is TRBJ1-2; D remains unclear. Germline lookup yields CDR1 MNHEY and CDR2 SVGEGT. Trimming cost V 4 bases and J 10 bases, with 16 bases left between them. This CDR3 has 13 residues. CDR3 loop: CASSWTRFSAYTF. Written as DNA, the CDR3 is TGTGCCAGCAGTTGGACGAGGTTCAGTGCCTACACCTTC.

This clonotype is medium-sized in the sample. Since the library was made to target alpha chains, this beta chain is a stray read and its abundance is not meaningful. V is TRBV6-5 and J is TRBJ2-1, with 9 bases identical to TRBD2. V lost 2 bases and J lost 4; bases outside the gene matches: 6. CDR1 and CDR2 from the germline V gene are MNHEY and SVGAGI. The CDR3 length is 16 residues. The CDR3 spells CASSYVPSGTYNEQFF. DNA of the CDR3: TGTGCCAGCAGTTACGTGCCTAGCGGGACGTACAATGAGCAGTTCTTC.

In the case of this clonotype: Found in a library prepared for alpha chains, this beta chain is an off-target read, and its abundance has little meaning. This sequence joins TRBV7-6 and TRBJ2-3, with 7 nucleotides matching TRBD2. CDR1 is SGHVS and CDR2 is FNYEAQ in the germline V gene. V dropped 1 base and J dropped 1; count of bases not matched to a gene: 5. This CDR3 is built from 16 residues. The CDR3 DNA is TGTGCCAGCAGCTTAGATGCGAGCGGGGGCACAGATACGCAGTATTTT. It specifies CASSLDASGGTDTQYF.

This clonotype was observed many times. Since the library was made to target alpha chains, this beta chain is a stray read and its abundance is not meaningful. The rearrangement joins TRBV27 to TRBJ1-2; D possibly corresponds to TRBD1 (5 bases). This CDR3 has 13 amino acids. Trimming took off 6 bases at V and 4 bases at J, with 12 bases between the two ends. CDR1 and CDR2 from the germline V gene are MNHEY and SMNVEV (reference sequence). This CDR3 is CASRLQESYGYTF. The CDR3, as DNA: TGTGCCAGCAGACTACAGGAGTCCTATGGCTACACCTTC.

This clonotype was found many times. This beta chain is off target for a library built for alpha chains, so its abundance means little. V and J are TRBV5-1 and TRBJ1-2, with D unresolved. V was clipped by 5 bases and J by 3 bases, with 8 bases between them. The CDR3 covers 12 residues. Germline V lookup: CDR1 SGHRS, CDR2 YFSETQ. CDR3 amino acids: CASRDVYYGYTF. CDR3 DNA sequence: TGCGCCAGCAGGGACGTCTACTATGGCTACACCTTC.

This clonotype was detected many times. A library made for alpha chains picked up this beta chain off target, so its size means little. The gene calls are TRBV20-1 and TRBJ1-2, with a possible D match to TRBD1 (6 bases). The V gene's germline CDR1 is DFQATT and CDR2 SNEGSKA (reference sequence). The CDR3 spans 12 residues. V lost 6 bases, J lost 8 bases, and 16 bases lay in between. CDR3 protein: CSAKRGSEGYTF. In DNA form, the CDR3 reads TGCAGTGCCAAAAGGGGGAGCGAGGGCTACACCTTC.

This clonotype was recorded many times. As an off-target read in a library built for alpha chains, this beta chain has a frequency of little significance. The rearrangement uses TRBV7-9 and TRBJ2-1; D may be TRBD2 (5 bases). The length of the CDR3 is 14 residues. CDR1 is SEHNR and CDR2 is FQNEAQ in the germline V gene (reference sequence). Trimming took off 0 bases at V and 6 bases at J, with 9 bases between the two ends. The CDR3 loop is CASSLADGGNEQFF. DNA for the CDR3: TGTGCCAGCAGCTTAGCGGACGGAGGCAATGAGCAGTTCTTC.

This clonotype was seen many times. The library was designed around alpha chains, so this beta chain is a stray read whose abundance carries little weight. The rearrangement joins TRBV28 to TRBJ2-4; tentatively, D is TRBD1 (5 bases). The CDR3 is 11 residues long. V lost 2 bases and J lost 9, with 5 bases in between. CDR1 is MDHEN and CDR2 is SYDVKM in the germline V gene. In DNA form, the CDR3 reads TGTGCCAGCAGTTTAGGGGCCATTCAGTACTTC. This translates into CASSLGAIQYF. The full variable domain, in which reference TRBV28 and TRBJ2-4 provide the parts outside the CDR3, is DVKVTQSSRYLVKRTGEKVFLECVQDMDHENMFWYRQDPGLGLRLIYFSYDVKMKEKGDIPEGYSVSREKKERFSLILESASTNQTSMYLCASSLGAIQYFGAGTRLSVL.

On this clonotype: The library was built for alpha chains, so this beta chain is an off-target read and its size means little. The chain uses TRBV11-2 and TRBJ2-3; D possibly corresponds to TRBD2 (6 bases). Germline lookup yields CDR1 SGHAT and CDR2 FQNNGV. The CDR3 has 14 amino acids. Trimming shortened V by 5 bases and J by 3 bases, and 12 bases separated the two germline ends. The CDR3 here is CASSGGWGTDTQYF. The CDR3, as DNA: TGTGCCAGCAGCGGAGGGTGGGGGACAGATACGCAGTATTTT.

Many counts were recorded for this clonotype. A library made for alpha chains picked up this beta chain off target, so its size means little. The rearrangement joins TRBV29-1 to TRBJ1-2; a possible D gene is TRBD1 (6 bases). The CDR3 spans 14 residues. Germline lookup yields CDR1 SQVTM and CDR2 ANQGSEA. V shed 5 bases and J shed 4 bases, with 17 bases lying between them. CDR3 region: CSVWGPIGGYGYTF. As DNA, the CDR3 is TGCAGCGTTTGGGGCCCCATAGGGGGCTATGGCTACACCTTC.

This clonotype was recorded at least ten times. The library was designed around alpha chains, so this beta chain is a stray read whose abundance carries little weight. The chain is built from TRBV29-1 and TRBJ1-2, with no clear D. In germline, CDR1 is SQVTM, CDR2 ANQGSEA. The CDR3 has 11 residues. Trimming took 4 bases from V and 3 from J, leaving 6 bases between them. The CDR3 nucleotides are TGCAGCGTTGGAGAGGACTATGGCTACACCTTC. This gives the protein CSVGEDYGYTF. Drawing the rest from reference TRBV29-1 and TRBJ1-2, the complete variable domain is SAVISQKPSRDICQRGTSLTIQCQVDSQVTMMFWYRQQPGQSLTLIATANQGSEATYESGFVIDKFPISRPNLTFSTLTVSNMSPEDSSIYLCSVGEDYGYTFGSGTRLTVV.

In the case of this clonotype: This could be a read error, since a much larger clone is one nucleotide away. This beta chain turned up in a library designed for alpha chains; as an off-target read, its abundance says little. This chain joins TRBV28 and TRBJ2-7; 15 nucleotides agree with TRBD2. Trimming cost V 8 bases and J 6 bases; bases outside gene matches: 5. This CDR3 is 14 amino acids long. The germline CDR1 and CDR2 sequences are MDHEN and SYDVKM. Here the CDR3 DNA reads TGTGCCAGCTGGACTAGCGGGGGGGCCGGCGAGCAGTACTTC. Its protein is CASWTSGGAGEQYF.

This clonotype was recorded a few times. This beta chain was picked up by a library intended for alpha chains and is off target, so its count carries little meaning. V gene TRBV28 combines with J gene TRBJ1-5, with 7 positions matching TRBD1. The CDR3 has 14 amino acids. Trimming cost V 5 bases and J 6 bases; bases outside gene matches: 7. CDR1 and CDR2 from the germline V gene are MDHEN and SYDVKM. This CDR3 is CASSRQGEAQPQHF. The CDR3 DNA sequence: TGTGCCAGCAGTCGACAGGGAGAGGCTCAGCCCCAGCATTTT.

This clonotype showed up many times. A library made for alpha chains picked up this beta chain off target, so its size means little. The V and J genes are TRBV20-1 and TRBJ2-1; 7 nucleotides match TRBD2. Germline CDR1 DFQATT, CDR2 SNEGSKA (reference sequence). The junction had 17 bases not matched to a gene; V was cut back by 6 bases and J by 3 bases. The CDR3 sequence is 17 residues long. The CDR3 spells CSAPGVVKGRDYNEQFF. The CDR3 bases are TGCAGTGCCCCAGGAGTAGTTAAGGGGAGGGACTACAATGAGCAGTTCTTC.

This clonotype was detected ten times or more. Because this beta chain is a stray read in a library intended to capture alpha chains, its abundance should not be given much weight. This chain connects TRBV29-1 to TRBJ2-5; D is possibly TRBD1 (6 bases). Germline V gene sequence: CDR1 SQVTM, CDR2 ANQGSEA. Trimming took 6 bases from V and 3 from J, leaving 11 bases between them. The CDR3 is made up of 12 amino acids. CDR3 loop: CSVGQTKETQYF. The CDR3 DNA reads as TGCAGCGTCGGACAGACTAAAGAGACCCAGTACTTC. The full variable domain, rest sourced from reference TRBV29-1 and TRBJ2-5, is SAVISQKPSRDICQRGTSLTIQCQVDSQVTMMFWYRQQPGQSLTLIATANQGSEATYESGFVIDKFPISRPNLTFSTLTVSNMSPEDSSIYLCSVGQTKETQYFGPGTRLLVL.

Ten or more counts support this clonotype. Found in a library prepared for alpha chains, this beta chain is an off-target read, and its abundance has little meaning. The genes are TRBV2 and TRBJ2-6; unclear D gene. V lost 7 bases and J lost 9, with 16 bases in between. The CDR3 covers 14 residues. In germline, CDR1 is SNHLY, CDR2 FYNNEI. CDR3 in DNA: TGTGCCAGCATGAGACCAGCCGGTGACAACGTCCTGACTTTC. The encoded protein is CASMRPAGDNVLTF.

This clonotype showed up many times. This beta chain represents an off-target read in a library built for alpha chains; its size is of limited meaning. The V and J genes are TRBV11-2 and TRBJ2-3; 10 nucleotides align to TRBD2. Germline V gene sequence: CDR1 SGHAT, CDR2 FQNNGV. CDR3 length: 15 amino acids. J lost 0 bases, V lost 5 bases, and 2 bases had no gene match. The CDR3 DNA follows: TGTGCCAGCAGCCTACTAGCGGGGAGCACAGATACGCAGTATTTT. Translation gives CASSLLAGSTDTQYF. Combining the CDR3 with reference TRBV11-2 and TRBJ2-3 gives the whole variable domain EAGVAQSPRYKIIEKRQSVAFWCNPISGHATLYWYQQILGQGPKLLIQFQNNGVVDDSQLPKDRFSAERLKGVDSTLKIQPAKLEDSAVYLCASSLLAGSTDTQYFGPGTRLTVL.

As concerns this clonotype: One base away lies a much larger clone, so this may be a sequencing read error. In a library made to pick up alpha chains, this beta chain is a stray read with a size that means little. The V and J genes are TRBV18 and TRBJ2-5; D is perhaps TRBD1 (5 bases). The germline V gene encodes CDR1 KGHSH and CDR2 LQKENI. The CDR3 is 14 amino acids. In nucleotides, the CDR3 is TGTGCCAGCTCACCACCGGGGCAAACGGAGAACCAGTACTTC. Encoded protein: CASSPPGQTENQYF.

The table lists this clonotype with many counts. Because this beta chain is a stray read in a library intended to capture alpha chains, its abundance should not be given much weight. The J gene is TRBJ2-7, the V gene TRBV20-1; the match to TRBD1 covers 8 bases. Trimming cost V 6 bases and J 2 bases; bases outside gene matches: 6. This CDR3 is 13 amino acids long. The germline V gene has CDR1 DFQATT and CDR2 SNEGSKA (reference sequence). The CDR3 DNA reads TGCAGTGCCGACCGGACAGGGACCTACGAGCAGTACTTC. Translating gives CSADRTGTYEQYF.

Many counts were recorded for this clonotype. Because the library targeted alpha chains, this beta chain is an off-target read whose size means little. The chain has TRBV9 and TRBJ2-1; 14 nucleotides match TRBD2. The germline V gene encodes CDR1 SGDLS and CDR2 YYNGEE. The V and J ends lost 7 bases and 6 bases, in that order; junction bases with no gene match: 3. The CDR3 is 14 residues long. CDR3 residues: CASGGLAGANEQFF. The CDR3 DNA is TGTGCCAGCGGGGGACTAGCGGGGGCCAATGAGCAGTTCTTC. Drawing the rest from reference TRBV9 and TRBJ2-1, the complete variable domain is DSGVTQTPKHLITATGQRVTLRCSPRSGDLSVYWYQQSLDQGLQFLIQYYNGEERAKGNILERFSAQQFPDLHSELNLSSLELGDSALYFCASGGLAGANEQFFGPGTRLTVL.

This clonotype was seen ten or more times. This beta chain turned up in a library designed for alpha chains; as an off-target read, its abundance says little. J is TRBJ2-7 and V is TRBV6-5, with TRBD1 identical over 10 bases. CDR3 length: 15 residues. Germline trimming cut 5 bases from V and 7 bases from J; bases unmatched to any gene: 11. The germline gives CDR1 MNHEY, CDR2 SVGAGI. The DNA of the CDR3 is TGTGCCAGCAGTCCGGGACAGGGGTTCATTGGTGAGCAGTACTTC. Amino acids: CASSPGQGFIGEQYF.

Notes on this clonotype: Since it is a stray read in a library aimed at alpha chains, this beta chain has a size that is not meaningful. The chain couples TRBV2 to TRBJ2-7; 7 bases line up with TRBD2. CDR3 length: 13 amino acids. After removal of 6 bases from V and 4 bases from J, the junction contained 6 bases not matched to a gene. The germline CDR1 and CDR2 sequences are SNHLY and FYNNEI. This chain's CDR3 is CASRQSSGYEQYF. As DNA, the CDR3 is TGTGCCAGCAGGCAGTCTAGCGGATACGAGCAGTACTTC. The entire variable domain, with the rest obtained from reference TRBV2 and TRBJ2-7, is as follows: EPEVTQTPSHQVTQMGQEVILRCVPISNHLYFYWYRQILGQKVEFLVSFYNNEISEKSEIFDDQFSVERPDGSNFTLKIRSTKLEDSAMYFCASRQSSGYEQYFGPGTRLTVT.

This clonotype was observed many times. In a library made to pick up alpha chains, this beta chain is a stray read with a size that means little. The J gene is TRBJ1-2, the V gene TRBV29-1, with D perhaps TRBD1 (6 bases). The CDR3 covers 12 residues. Trimming pared 6 bases from V and 8 bases from J, leaving 16 bases between. Germline CDR1 is SQVTM and CDR2 is ANQGSEA. The CDR3 is CSVRGYSKGYTF. The CDR3 DNA reads as TGCAGCGTCAGGGGATACTCGAAGGGCTACACCTTC.

This clonotype was seen ten or more times. This beta chain came through as a stray read in a library set up for alpha chains, and its size says little. The V gene is TRBV12-5, the J gene TRBJ1-2, with D perhaps matching TRBD1 (6 bases). The CDR3 sequence is 13 residues long. V lost 1 base and J 5 bases, leaving 8 bases between the germline ends. Germline V gives CDR1 LGHNT, CDR2 FRNRAP. This CDR3 reads CASGLATGYGYTF. The CDR3 DNA reads as TGTGCTAGTGGTTTGGCTACAGGGTATGGCTACACCTTC.

Many counts were recorded for this clonotype. This beta chain slipped into a library made for alpha chains as a stray read, so its size is not meaningful. This chain links TRBV7-2 with TRBJ2-7; D is perhaps TRBD2 (5 bases). CDR1 is SGHTA, CDR2 FQGNSA, per germline. Trimming shortened V by 1 base and J by 3 bases, and 13 bases separated the two germline ends. CDR3 size: 15 residues. In nucleotides, the CDR3 is TGTGCCAGCAGCTTAGAGGCCGGGGTTAACTACGAGCAGTACTTC. It specifies CASSLEAGVNYEQYF.

Comment on this clonotype: Since it is a stray read in a library aimed at alpha chains, this beta chain has a size that is not meaningful. The rearrangement links TRBV7-9 to TRBJ2-3; no reliable D call. Germline V gene sequence: CDR1 SEHNR, CDR2 FQNEAQ (reference sequence). V was cut by 7 bases and J by 5 bases, with 13 bases left in between. The CDR3 extends over 13 amino acids. CDR3 residues: CASTPLPRDTQYF. CDR3 DNA: TGTGCCAGCACCCCATTACCTAGAGATACGCAGTATTTT. Drawing the rest from reference TRBV7-9 and TRBJ2-3, the complete variable domain is DTGVSQNPRHKITKRGQNVTFRCDPISEHNRLYWYRQTLGQGPEFLTYFQNEAQLEKSRLLSDRFSAERPKGSFSTLEIQRTEQGDSAMYLCASTPLPRDTQYFGPGTRLTVL.

Many counts were recorded for this clonotype. The library was designed around alpha chains, so this beta chain is a stray read whose abundance carries little weight. CDR3 residues: CASSLGGSREKLFF. DNA for the CDR3: TGTGCCAGCAGTCTAGGGGGCAGTCGTGAAAAACTGTTTTTT. This chain joins TRBV28 and TRBJ1-4, with 7 nucleotides matching TRBD1. V shed 5 bases, J shed 7 bases, and the junction held 7 bases outside the gene matches. From germline, CDR1 is MDHEN and CDR2 SYDVKM. The CDR3 is made up of 14 amino acids.